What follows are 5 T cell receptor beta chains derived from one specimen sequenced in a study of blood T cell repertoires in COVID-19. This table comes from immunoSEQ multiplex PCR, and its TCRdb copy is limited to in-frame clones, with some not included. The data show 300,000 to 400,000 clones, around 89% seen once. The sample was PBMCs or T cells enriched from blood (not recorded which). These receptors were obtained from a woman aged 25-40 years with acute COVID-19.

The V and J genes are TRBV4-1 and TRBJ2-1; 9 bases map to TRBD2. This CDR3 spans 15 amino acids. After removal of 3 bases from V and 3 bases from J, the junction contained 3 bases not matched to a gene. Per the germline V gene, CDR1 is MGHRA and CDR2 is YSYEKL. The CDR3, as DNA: TGCGCCAGCAGCCACCGACTAGCGGACTACAATGAGCAGTTCTTC. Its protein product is CASSHRLADYNEQFF.

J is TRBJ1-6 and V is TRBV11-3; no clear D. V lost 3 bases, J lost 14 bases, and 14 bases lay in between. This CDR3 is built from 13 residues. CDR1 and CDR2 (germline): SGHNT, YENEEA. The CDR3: CASSLIEGSTLHF. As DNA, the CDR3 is TGTGCCAGCAGCTTGATAGAAGGGAGCACCCTCCACTTT.

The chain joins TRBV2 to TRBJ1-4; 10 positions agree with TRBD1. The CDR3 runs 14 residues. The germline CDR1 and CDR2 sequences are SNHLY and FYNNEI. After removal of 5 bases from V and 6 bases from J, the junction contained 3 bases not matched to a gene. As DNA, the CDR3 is TGTGCCAGCAGTTCCGGACAGGGGGATGAAAAACTGTTTTTT. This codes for CASSSGQGDEKLFF.

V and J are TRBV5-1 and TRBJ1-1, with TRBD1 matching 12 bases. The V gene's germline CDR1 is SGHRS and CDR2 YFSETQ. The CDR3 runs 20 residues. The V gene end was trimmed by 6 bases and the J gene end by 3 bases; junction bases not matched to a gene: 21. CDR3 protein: CASIKDGSLGTGGVDTEAFF. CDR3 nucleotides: TGCGCCAGCATTAAAGACGGGAGCCTTGGGACAGGGGGCGTGGACACTGAAGCTTTCTTT.

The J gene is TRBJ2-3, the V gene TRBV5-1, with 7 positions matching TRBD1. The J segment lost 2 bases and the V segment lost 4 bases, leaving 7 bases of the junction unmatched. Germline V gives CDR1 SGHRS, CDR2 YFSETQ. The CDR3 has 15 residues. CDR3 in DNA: TGCGCCAGCAGCCAAAGGGACAGATTCACAGATACGCAGTATTTT. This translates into CASSQRDRFTDTQYF.